The rows below give T cell receptor beta chains drawn from one sample of a study of siplizumab effects on memory and regulatory T cells. These TCRs' antigens remain unknown. Only in-frame clones appear in the TCRdb table, and some are missing; sequencing was by immunoSEQ multiplex PCR. The top ten hold 35% to 55% of the sample, which has 3,000 to 4,000 clones, around 54% seen once. Input material: CFSE-low (dividing) CD8+ T cells sorted from an allogeneic mixed lymphocyte reaction. The receptors shown here come from a human donor in good health; the cells came from an allogeneic mixed lymphocyte reaction. Some clones in this sample may be carry-over from other donors' samples. CDR3s include the opening cysteine and the closing phenylalanine or tryptophan. Fields, in order: V gene, clone size, D gene, J gene, CDR3 protein, CDR3 DNA. A D gene is named only where the DNA matches it firmly. For some rows the clone size is stated as once, few or many, or as a class when expanded; others skip it.

>TRBV21-1|few|.|TRBJ1-3
CASSKAVGVRGNTIYF
TGTGCCAGCAGCAAAGCTGTGGGGGTGAGGGGAAACACCATATATTTT
>TRBV5-1|.|TRBD1|TRBJ2-7
CASTWNSGTEISYEQYF
TGCGCCAGCACCTGGAATTCCGGGACAGAAATTTCCTACGAGCAGTACTTC
>TRBV7-2|few|TRBD1|TRBJ2-1
CASSVPGTGIGNEQFF
TGTGCCAGCAGCGTGCCAGGGACAGGGATCGGGAATGAGCAGTTCTTC
>TRBV27|.|TRBD2|TRBJ2-2
CASSWETSGSLRELFF
TGTGCCAGCAGTTGGGAGACTAGCGGGAGTTTGAGGGAGCTGTTTTTT
>TRBV27|.|TRBD2|TRBJ2-7
CASSLLATGGPYEQYF
TGTGCCAGCAGTTTATTAGCTACGGGAGGGCCCTACGAGCAGTACTTC
>TRBV2|.|.|TRBJ2-5
CASSTEVGSIQETQYF
TGTGCCAGCAGTACTGAAGTAGGGTCGATCCAAGAGACCCAGTACTTC
>TRBV19|.|.|TRBJ2-1
CASSIDFVAEQFF
TGTGCCAGTAGTATAGATTTCGTAGCGGAGCAGTTCTTC
>TRBV19|few|TRBD1|TRBJ2-7
CASSIGWTGSYEQYF
TGTGCCAGTAGTATAGGTTGGACAGGCTCCTACGAGCAGTACTTC
>TRBV6-5|.|.|TRBJ1-1
CASSYSTGSVEAFF
TGTGCCAGCAGTTACAGCACGGGCTCGGTAGAAGCTTTCTTT
>TRBV14|.|.|TRBJ1-4
CASSPRAFNEKLFF
TGTGCCAGCAGCCCCCGGGCTTTTAATGAAAAACTGTTTTTT
>TRBV29-1|few|.|TRBJ1-2
CSVETSNYGYTF
TGCAGCGTTGAGACCTCTAACTATGGCTACACCTTC
>TRBV4-1|few|.|TRBJ2-1
CASSQRAVSSYNEQFF
TGCGCCAGCAGCCAAAGAGCGGTCTCCTCCTACAATGAGCAGTTCTTC
>TRBV7-9|.|.|TRBJ2-7
CASSLRAYEQYF
TGTGCCAGCAGCTTAAGGGCGTACGAGCAGTACTTC
>TRBV2|few|.|TRBJ1-5
CASSEGQQTNQPQHF
TGTGCCAGCAGTGAAGGACAGCAAACGAATCAGCCCCAGCATTTT
>TRBV13|few|.|TRBJ1-3
CASSLAPGEGNTIYF
TGTGCCAGCAGCTTAGCTCCAGGGGAAGGAAACACCATATATTTT
>TRBV9|.|.|TRBJ2-1
CASSVVGNGEQFF
TGTGCCAGCAGCGTAGTTGGGAACGGGGAGCAGTTCTTC
>TRBV7-9|.|.|TRBJ1-1
CASSRGTVEAFF
TGTGCCAGCAGCCGGGGCACAGTTGAAGCTTTCTTT
>TRBV5-1|.|TRBD2|TRBJ2-2
CASSKGTSGVIGITGELFF
TGCGCCAGCAGCAAAGGGACTAGCGGGGTAATTGGTATCACCGGGGAGCTGTTTTTT
>TRBV7-9|medium-sized|TRBD1|TRBJ2-7
CASSLAGQIQWYEQYF
TGTGCCAGCAGCTTAGCGGGACAGATCCAGTGGTACGAGCAGTACTTC
>TRBV13|.|TRBD2|TRBJ2-3
CASSLGDSGRAVTQYF
TGTGCCAGCAGCTTAGGGGATAGCGGGAGGGCCGTTACGCAGTATTTT
>TRBV2|.|TRBD2|TRBJ2-2
CASSGTSGGGGTGELFF
TGTGCCAGCAGTGGGACTAGCGGGGGAGGGGGCACCGGGGAGCTGTTTTTT
>TRBV27|.|.|TRBJ1-5
CASSLTLTNQPQHF
TGTGCCAGCAGTTTAACACTGACGAATCAGCCCCAGCATTTT
>TRBV27|.|.|TRBJ2-7
CASSWGLGYEQYF
TGTGCCAGCAGTTGGGGTTTGGGGTACGAGCAGTACTTC
>TRBV6-1|.|.|TRBJ1-5
CASSAAGLIPLNQPQHF
TGTGCCAGCAGTGCGGCAGGGCTCATCCCTCTCAATCAGCCCCAGCATTTT
>TRBV27|.|.|TRBJ1-2
CASSYTEGYGYTF
TGTGCCAGCAGTTATACAGAGGGATATGGCTACACCTTC
>TRBV9|.|.|TRBJ2-3
CASSYGTRPTDTQYF
TGTGCCAGCAGCTACGGGACTCGACCCACAGATACGCAGTATTTT
>TRBV5-5|.|.|TRBJ1-2
CASSLEGPGGRLNYGYTF
TGTGCCAGCAGCTTAGAAGGTCCGGGGGGCCGACTGAACTATGGCTACACCTTC
>TRBV7-3|.|TRBD1|TRBJ2-5
CASRGTDQETQYF
TGTGCCAGCAGGGGGACAGATCAAGAGACCCAGTACTTC
>TRBV6-5|few|.|TRBJ1-2
CASRQGNYGYTF
TGTGCCAGCAGACAGGGCAACTATGGCTACACCTTC
>TRBV5-5|.|.|TRBJ1-2
CASSRASAGYTF
TGTGCCAGCAGCCGGGCGAGTGCAGGCTACACCTTC
>TRBV27|.|.|TRBJ2-1
CASSPLGAPGAYNEQFF
TGTGCCAGCAGTCCCCTTGGAGCCCCGGGAGCCTACAATGAGCAGTTCTTC
>TRBV4-2|.|.|TRBJ2-7
CASSQDRGTQAYEQYF
TGTGCCAGCAGCCAAGATCGAGGGACCCAGGCCTACGAGCAGTACTTC
>TRBV18|.|.|TRBJ2-3
CASSEVDADTQYF
TGTGCCAGCTCAGAGGTGGATGCAGATACGCAGTATTTT
>TRBV4-1|.|TRBD1|TRBJ1-2
CASSQGPNRGVWTF
TGCGCCAGCAGCCAAGGGCCCAACAGGGGGGTATGGACCTTC
>TRBV4-1|few|.|TRBJ2-7
CASSQHLGDGPTYEQYF
TGCGCCAGCAGCCAACACCTCGGGGACGGACCTACCTACGAGCAGTACTTC
>TRBV29-1|.|TRBD1|TRBJ1-2
CSGTGGESYGYTF
TGCAGCGGGACAGGGGGCGAGTCTTATGGCTACACCTTC
>TRBV7-1|.|TRBD2|TRBJ2-1
CASSLLPSGGDEQFF
TGTGCCAGCAGCTTACTCCCTAGCGGGGGCGATGAGCAGTTCTTC
>TRBV27|.|.|TRBJ2-7
CASSLSPLREQYF
TGTGCCAGCAGTTTATCGCCCCTTAGGGAGCAGTACTTC
>TRBV6-4|.|.|TRBJ1-6
CASSKWGLGDDSPLHF
TGTGCCAGCAGTAAATGGGGATTAGGGGACGATTCACCCCTCCACTTT